The rows below give T cell receptor beta chains drawn from one sample of a study of blood T cell repertoires in COVID-19. Produced via immunoSEQ multiplex PCR; TCRdb's table is partial and in-frame only. The sample yields 120,000 to 150,000 clones, about 85% seen once. The sequenced sample was peripheral blood. The receptor source for this set is a human donor with acute or convalescent COVID-19. The donor label of this sample is uncertain. The CDR3 runs from the conserved cysteine through the conserved F or W. The order of the fields is CDR3 length, D gene, J gene, V gene, clone size, CDR3 DNA, CDR3 protein. The D gene is left open where the match is weak. Clone size is stated in some rows and not others, as once, few, many or a class when expanded.

CDR3 length: 17
D gene: TRBD2
J gene: TRBJ2-5
V gene: TRBV7-9
clone size: -
CDR3 DNA: TGTGCCAGCAGCCTCGGGACTAGCGGGAGCCTCCAAGAGACCCAGTACTTC
CDR3 protein: CASSLGTSGSLQETQYF

CDR3 length: 17
D gene: TRBD2
J gene: TRBJ2-1
V gene: TRBV5-4
clone size: -
CDR3 DNA: TGTGCCAGCAGGGGGAACAGAACTAGCGGGGGCTACAATGAGCAGTTCTTC
CDR3 protein: CASRGNRTSGGYNEQFF

CDR3 length: 15
D gene: TRBD2
J gene: TRBJ2-5
V gene: TRBV7-6
clone size: once
CDR3 DNA: TGTGCCAGCAGTTTAGTAGCGGGAGGTCCCGAGACCCAGTACTTC
CDR3 protein: CASSLVAGGPETQYF

CDR3 length: 14
D gene: -
J gene: TRBJ1-1
V gene: TRBV5-1
clone size: few
CDR3 DNA: TGCGCCAGCAGCGCACAGGGTCGGAACACTGAAGCTTTCTTT
CDR3 protein: CASSAQGRNTEAFF

CDR3 length: 13
D gene: -
J gene: TRBJ1-2
V gene: TRBV6-6
clone size: -
CDR3 DNA: TGTGCCAGCAGTTACTCCCAGGGGTCGGGCTACACCTTC
CDR3 protein: CASSYSQGSGYTF

CDR3 length: 14
D gene: -
J gene: TRBJ1-4
V gene: TRBV10-3
clone size: -
CDR3 DNA: TGTGCCATCAGTCCGGGACAAACTAATGAAAAACTGTTTTTT
CDR3 protein: CAISPGQTNEKLFF

CDR3 length: 16
D gene: TRBD2
J gene: TRBJ2-2
V gene: TRBV28
clone size: many
CDR3 DNA: TGTGCCAGCCGTACCACTAGCGGGGGAGCCACCGGGGAGCTGTTTTTT
CDR3 protein: CASRTTSGGATGELFF

CDR3 length: 16
D gene: TRBD2
J gene: TRBJ2-3
V gene: TRBV20-1
clone size: -
CDR3 DNA: TGCAGTGCTAGTCCATCCTCTAGCGGGGGCACAGATACGCAGTATTTT
CDR3 protein: CSASPSSSGGTDTQYF

CDR3 length: 15
D gene: TRBD1
J gene: TRBJ2-5
V gene: TRBV19
clone size: once
CDR3 DNA: TGTGCCAGCCGACGTAGGACAGGGATACAAGAGACCCAGTACTTC
CDR3 protein: CASRRRTGIQETQYF

CDR3 length: 17
D gene: -
J gene: TRBJ2-3
V gene: TRBV27
clone size: -
CDR3 DNA: TGTGCCAGCAGAGTAGCGGTAAGAGATACTAGCACAGATACGCAGTATTTT
CDR3 protein: CASRVAVRDTSTDTQYF

CDR3 length: 15
D gene: -
J gene: TRBJ1-2
V gene: TRBV9
clone size: -
CDR3 DNA: TGTGCCAGCTCGCGACTGAGGGCGTCGGACTATGGCTACACCTTC
CDR3 protein: CASSRLRASDYGYTF

CDR3 length: 17
D gene: -
J gene: TRBJ1-1
V gene: TRBV14
clone size: -
CDR3 DNA: TGTGCCAGCAGCCAAGATTTAAGCGGGTGGGCGAACACTGAAGCTTTCTTT
CDR3 protein: CASSQDLSGWANTEAFF

CDR3 length: 15
D gene: -
J gene: TRBJ1-1
V gene: TRBV2
clone size: -
CDR3 DNA: TGTGCCAGCAGTGAACAGGGGTGGATGGATACTGAAGCTTTCTTT
CDR3 protein: CASSEQGWMDTEAFF

CDR3 length: 15
D gene: -
J gene: TRBJ2-7
V gene: TRBV6-5
clone size: -
CDR3 DNA: TGTGCCAGCAGTTCCGTGGCGGGGAGCGGCTACGAGCAGTACTTC
CDR3 protein: CASSSVAGSGYEQYF

CDR3 length: 15
D gene: -
J gene: TRBJ2-2
V gene: TRBV13
clone size: few
CDR3 DNA: TGTGCCAGCAGCTTTGACAGAGCGAACACCGGGGAGCTGTTTTTT
CDR3 protein: CASSFDRANTGELFF

CDR3 length: 14
D gene: -
J gene: TRBJ2-3
V gene: TRBV7-9
clone size: -
CDR3 DNA: TGTGCCAGCAGCTTAGGACTAAACACAGATACGCAGTATTTT
CDR3 protein: CASSLGLNTDTQYF

CDR3 length: 14
D gene: -
J gene: TRBJ1-2
V gene: TRBV19
clone size: -
CDR3 DNA: TGTGCCAGTAGTATTGGGGCAGGTAACTATGGCTACACCTTC
CDR3 protein: CASSIGAGNYGYTF

CDR3 length: 16
D gene: -
J gene: TRBJ1-4
V gene: TRBV5-1
clone size: -
CDR3 DNA: TGCGCCAGCAGCTTGGACCCACAGGGTCCTAATGAAAAACTGTTTTTT
CDR3 protein: CASSLDPQGPNEKLFF

CDR3 length: 16
D gene: -
J gene: TRBJ2-7
V gene: TRBV6-5
clone size: -
CDR3 DNA: TGTGCCAGCAGTTACTCTGCTCATCTCGGAGCCGTCGAGCAGTACTTC
CDR3 protein: CASSYSAHLGAVEQYF

CDR3 length: 13
D gene: -
J gene: TRBJ2-1
V gene: TRBV19
clone size: -
CDR3 DNA: TGTGCCAGTAGTATAGCCAGGATTGATGAGCAGTTCTTC
CDR3 protein: CASSIARIDEQFF

CDR3 length: 17
D gene: TRBD1
J gene: TRBJ1-5
V gene: TRBV24-1
clone size: -
CDR3 DNA: TGTGCCACCAGTGATTCCGGGACAGGGGTTGACAATCAGCCCCAGCATTTT
CDR3 protein: CATSDSGTGVDNQPQHF

CDR3 length: 15
D gene: -
J gene: TRBJ1-4
V gene: TRBV25-1
clone size: -
CDR3 DNA: TGTGCCAGCAGTGAATCCCGACTCGGCAAGGAAAAACTGTTTTTT
CDR3 protein: CASSESRLGKEKLFF

CDR3 length: 13
D gene: -
J gene: TRBJ2-7
V gene: TRBV7-8
clone size: -
CDR3 DNA: TGTGCCAGCAGCCCCAGTAGAGGATACGAGCAGTACTTC
CDR3 protein: CASSPSRGYEQYF

CDR3 length: 15
D gene: -
J gene: TRBJ2-5
V gene: TRBV19
clone size: -
CDR3 DNA: TGTGCCAGTAGTATTACGGACATCGGACGGGAGACCCAGTACTTC
CDR3 protein: CASSITDIGRETQYF

CDR3 length: 14
D gene: -
J gene: TRBJ1-2
V gene: TRBV6-5
clone size: -
CDR3 DNA: TGTGCCAGCGGTCGGGGGAGTTGGGACTATGGCTACACCTTC
CDR3 protein: CASGRGSWDYGYTF

CDR3 length: 16
D gene: TRBD1
J gene: TRBJ1-1
V gene: TRBV5-1
clone size: -
CDR3 DNA: TGCGCCAGCAGCCTATTAAGGACAGGAGGAAACACTGAAGCTTTCTTT
CDR3 protein: CASSLLRTGGNTEAFF

CDR3 length: 11
D gene: -
J gene: TRBJ1-2
V gene: TRBV20-1
clone size: -
CDR3 DNA: TGCAGTGCCGGAGCCACCTATGGCTACACCTTC
CDR3 protein: CSAGATYGYTF

CDR3 length: 13
D gene: -
J gene: TRBJ2-7
V gene: TRBV5-4
clone size: -
CDR3 DNA: TGTGCCAGCAGCCAGGATGGCCGTACCGAGCAGTACTTC
CDR3 protein: CASSQDGRTEQYF

CDR3 length: 14
D gene: TRBD2
J gene: TRBJ2-3
V gene: TRBV7-2
clone size: -
CDR3 DNA: TGTGCCAGCAGCACCGGACTAGCCGCAGATACGCAGTATTTT
CDR3 protein: CASSTGLAADTQYF

CDR3 length: 14
D gene: -
J gene: TRBJ1-1
V gene: TRBV30
clone size: -
CDR3 DNA: TGTGCCTGGAGTGACAGGCGATCGGACACTGAAGCTTTCTTT
CDR3 protein: CAWSDRRSDTEAFF

CDR3 length: 15
D gene: TRBD1
J gene: TRBJ1-2
V gene: TRBV14
clone size: few
CDR3 DNA: TGTGCCAGCAGCCAAGAACACAGGGGGTTTCTTGGCTACACCTTC
CDR3 protein: CASSQEHRGFLGYTF

CDR3 length: 15
D gene: TRBD2
J gene: TRBJ2-5
V gene: TRBV20-1
clone size: medium-sized
CDR3 DNA: TGCAGTGCTAGTTTAGCGGGAGGGCCCTCGGAGACCCAGTACTTC
CDR3 protein: CSASLAGGPSETQYF

CDR3 length: 17
D gene: TRBD2
J gene: TRBJ2-6
V gene: TRBV19
clone size: -
CDR3 DNA: TGTGCCAGTACCATGACTAGCGGGAGTGGGGGGGCCAACGTCCTGACTTTC
CDR3 protein: CASTMTSGSGGANVLTF

CDR3 length: 13
D gene: -
J gene: TRBJ2-3
V gene: TRBV7-2
clone size: -
CDR3 DNA: TGTGCCAGCAGCTTTATTCCAGCAGATACGCAGTATTTT
CDR3 protein: CASSFIPADTQYF

CDR3 length: 12
D gene: -
J gene: TRBJ1-1
V gene: TRBV30
clone size: -
CDR3 DNA: TGTGCCTGGGGGAGGGTAACAACTGAAGCTTTCTTT
CDR3 protein: CAWGRVTTEAFF

CDR3 length: 12
D gene: -
J gene: TRBJ2-2
V gene: TRBV9
clone size: -
CDR3 DNA: TGTGCCAGCAGCGCTAATCGCGGGGAGCTGTTTTTT
CDR3 protein: CASSANRGELFF

CDR3 length: 13
D gene: TRBD1
J gene: TRBJ1-2
V gene: TRBV28
clone size: -
CDR3 DNA: TGTGCCAGCAGTTCCATGGACAGGAGTGGCTACACCTTC
CDR3 protein: CASSSMDRSGYTF

CDR3 length: 13
D gene: -
J gene: TRBJ2-3
V gene: TRBV28
clone size: -
CDR3 DNA: TGTGCCAGTCGAGGGGAGGGCACAGATACGCAGTATTTT
CDR3 protein: CASRGEGTDTQYF

CDR3 length: 12
D gene: -
J gene: TRBJ1-5
V gene: TRBV29-1
clone size: -
CDR3 DNA: TGCAGCGTTAATCAGGGGTATGGACCCCAGCATTTT
CDR3 protein: CSVNQGYGPQHF

CDR3 length: 14
D gene: TRBD1
J gene: TRBJ2-5
V gene: TRBV5-1
clone size: -
CDR3 DNA: TGCGCCAGCAGCCTAACTGGACAGGGCGAGACCCAGTACTTC
CDR3 protein: CASSLTGQGETQYF

CDR3 length: 15
D gene: TRBD1
J gene: TRBJ1-2
V gene: TRBV10-3
clone size: -
CDR3 DNA: TGTGCCATCAGGAGAGGACAGGAGGAAAACTATGGCTACACCTTC
CDR3 protein: CAIRRGQEENYGYTF